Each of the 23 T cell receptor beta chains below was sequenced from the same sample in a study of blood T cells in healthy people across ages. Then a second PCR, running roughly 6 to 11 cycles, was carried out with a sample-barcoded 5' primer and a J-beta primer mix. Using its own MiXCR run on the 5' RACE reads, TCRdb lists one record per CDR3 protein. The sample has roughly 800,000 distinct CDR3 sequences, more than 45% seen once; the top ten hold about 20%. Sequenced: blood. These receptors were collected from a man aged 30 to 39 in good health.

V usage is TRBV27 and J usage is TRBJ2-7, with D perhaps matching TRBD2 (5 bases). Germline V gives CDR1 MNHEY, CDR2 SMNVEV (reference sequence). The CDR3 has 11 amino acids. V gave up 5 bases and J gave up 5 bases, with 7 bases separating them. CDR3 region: CASSVGNEQYF. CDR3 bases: TGTGCCAGCAGTGTCGGGAACGAGCAGTACTTC.

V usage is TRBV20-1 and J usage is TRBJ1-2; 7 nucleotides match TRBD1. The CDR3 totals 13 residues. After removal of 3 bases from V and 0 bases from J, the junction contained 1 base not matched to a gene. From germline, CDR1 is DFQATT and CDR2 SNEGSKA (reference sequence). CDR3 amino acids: CSASQGANYGYTF. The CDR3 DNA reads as TGCAGTGCTAGTCAGGGGGCTAACTATGGCTACACCTTC.

The CDR3 reads CSARADGTSRTDTQYF. The DNA for the CDR3 is TGCAGTGCCCGTGCAGATGGGACTAGTAGAACCGATACGCAGTATTTT. V usage is TRBV20-1 and J usage is TRBJ2-3; 8 bases line up with TRBD2. The CDR3 spans 16 residues. The germline V gene has CDR1 DFQATT and CDR2 SNEGSKA (reference sequence). V gave up 6 bases and J gave up 6 bases; unmatched junction bases: 17.

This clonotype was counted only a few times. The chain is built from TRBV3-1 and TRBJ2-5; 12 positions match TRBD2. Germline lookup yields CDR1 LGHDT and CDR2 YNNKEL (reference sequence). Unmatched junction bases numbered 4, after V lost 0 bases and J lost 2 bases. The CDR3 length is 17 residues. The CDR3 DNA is TGTGCCAGCAGCCAAGATATGACTAGCGGGGGACAAGAGACCCAGTACTTC. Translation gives CASSQDMTSGGQETQYF.

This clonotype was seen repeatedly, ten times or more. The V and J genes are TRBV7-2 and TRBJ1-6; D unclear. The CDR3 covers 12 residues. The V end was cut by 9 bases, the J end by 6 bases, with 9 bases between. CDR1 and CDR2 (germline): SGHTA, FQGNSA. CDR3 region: CASGTGNSPLHF. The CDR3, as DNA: TGTGCCAGTGGCACCGGTAATTCACCCCTCCACTTT.

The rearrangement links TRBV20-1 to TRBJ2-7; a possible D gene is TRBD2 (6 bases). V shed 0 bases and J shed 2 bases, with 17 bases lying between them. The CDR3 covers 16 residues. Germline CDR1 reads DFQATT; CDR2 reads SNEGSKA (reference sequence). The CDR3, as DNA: TGCAGTGCTAGAGAAGCGAGGGGAGGTAGGGCCTACGAGCAGTACTTC. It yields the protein CSAREARGGRAYEQYF.

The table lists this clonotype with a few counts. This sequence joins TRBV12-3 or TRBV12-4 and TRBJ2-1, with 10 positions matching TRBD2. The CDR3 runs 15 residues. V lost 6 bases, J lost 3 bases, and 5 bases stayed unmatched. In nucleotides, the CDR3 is TGTGCCAGCAGGGCCGGGACTAGCGACTACAATGAGCAGTTCTTC. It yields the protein CASRAGTSDYNEQFF.

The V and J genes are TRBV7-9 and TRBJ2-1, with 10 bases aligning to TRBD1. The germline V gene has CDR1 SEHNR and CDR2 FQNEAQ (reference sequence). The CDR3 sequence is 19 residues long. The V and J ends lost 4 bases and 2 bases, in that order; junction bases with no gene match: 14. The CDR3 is CASSSRWGQGKVAYNEQFF. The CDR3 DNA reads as TGTGCCAGCAGCTCTCGGTGGGGACAGGGGAAGGTCGCCTACAATGAGCAGTTCTTC.

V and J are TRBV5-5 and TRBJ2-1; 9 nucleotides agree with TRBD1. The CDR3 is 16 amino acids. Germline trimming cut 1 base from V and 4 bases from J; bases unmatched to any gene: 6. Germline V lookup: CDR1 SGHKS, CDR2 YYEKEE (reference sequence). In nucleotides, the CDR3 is TGTGCCAGCAGCTTGTTCAGGACAGGGGCGTACAATGAGCAGTTCTTC. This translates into CASSLFRTGAYNEQFF. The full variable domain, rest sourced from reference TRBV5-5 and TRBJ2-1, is DAGVTQSPTHLIKTRGQQVTLRCSPISGHKSVSWYQQVLGQGPQFIFQYYEKEERGRGNFPDRFSARQFPNYSSELNVNALLLGDSALYLCASSLFRTGAYNEQFFGPGTRLTVL.

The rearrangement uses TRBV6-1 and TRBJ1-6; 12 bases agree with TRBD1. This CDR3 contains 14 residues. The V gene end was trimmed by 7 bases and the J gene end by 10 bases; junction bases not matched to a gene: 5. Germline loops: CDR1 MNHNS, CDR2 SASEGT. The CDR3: CASMRGQGASPLHF. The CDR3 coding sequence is TGTGCCAGCATGAGGGGACAGGGGGCGTCACCCCTCCACTTT.

The CDR3 loop is CASMQGQGYQPQHF. The CDR3 DNA reads as TGTGCCAGCATGCAGGGACAGGGATATCAGCCCCAGCATTTT. The chain carries TRBV12-3 or TRBV12-4 and TRBJ1-5, with TRBD1 matching over 9 bases. Trimming took 7 bases from V and 5 from J; bases not matched to a gene: 6. This CDR3 region has 14 residues.

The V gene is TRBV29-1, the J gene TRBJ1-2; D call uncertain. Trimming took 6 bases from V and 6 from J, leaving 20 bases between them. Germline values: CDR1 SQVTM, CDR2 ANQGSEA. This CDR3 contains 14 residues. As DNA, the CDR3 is TGCAGCGTGGCTCAGGAGGGCCCTCCCCATGGCTACACCTTC. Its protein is CSVAQEGPPHGYTF.

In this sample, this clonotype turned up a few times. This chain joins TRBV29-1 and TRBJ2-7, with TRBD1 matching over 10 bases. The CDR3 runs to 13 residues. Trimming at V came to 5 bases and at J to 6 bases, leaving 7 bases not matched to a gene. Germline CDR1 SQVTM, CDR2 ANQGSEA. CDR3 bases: TGCAGCGTTATGGGGACAGGGGTTACCGAGCAGTACTTC. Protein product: CSVMGTGVTEQYF.

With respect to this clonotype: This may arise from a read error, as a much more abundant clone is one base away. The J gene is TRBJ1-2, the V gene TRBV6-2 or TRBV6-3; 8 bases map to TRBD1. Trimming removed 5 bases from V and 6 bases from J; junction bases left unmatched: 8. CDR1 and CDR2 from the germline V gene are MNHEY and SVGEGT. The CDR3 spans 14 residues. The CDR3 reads CASSTGQGSDGYTF. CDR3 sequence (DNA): TGTGCCAGCAGTACCGGACAGGGTAGCGATGGCTACACCTTC.

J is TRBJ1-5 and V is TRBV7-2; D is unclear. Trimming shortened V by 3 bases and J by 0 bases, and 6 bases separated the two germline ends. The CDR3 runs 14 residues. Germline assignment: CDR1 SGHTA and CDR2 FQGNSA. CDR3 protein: CASSFLHSNQPQHF. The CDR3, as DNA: TGTGCCAGCAGCTTTCTCCATAGCAATCAGCCCCAGCATTTT. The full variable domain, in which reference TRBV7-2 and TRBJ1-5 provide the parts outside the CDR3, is GAGVSQSPSNKVTEKGKDVELRCDPISGHTALYWYRQSLGQGLEFLIYFQGNSAPDKSGLPSDRFSAERTGGSVSTLTIQRTQQEDSAVYLCASSFLHSNQPQHFGDGTRLSIL.

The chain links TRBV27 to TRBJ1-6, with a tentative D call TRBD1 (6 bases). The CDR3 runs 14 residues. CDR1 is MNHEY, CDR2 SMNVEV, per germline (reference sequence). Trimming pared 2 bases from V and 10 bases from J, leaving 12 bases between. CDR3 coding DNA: TGTGCCAGCAGTTTAGGGGCAGGGGACTCACCCCTCCACTTT. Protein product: CASSLGAGDSPLHF.

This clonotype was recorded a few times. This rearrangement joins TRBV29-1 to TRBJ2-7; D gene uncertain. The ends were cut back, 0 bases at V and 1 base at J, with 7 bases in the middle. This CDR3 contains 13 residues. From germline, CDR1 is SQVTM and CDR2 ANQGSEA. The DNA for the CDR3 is TGCAGCGTTGAAGATACCCAGTCCTACGAGCAGTACTTC. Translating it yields CSVEDTQSYEQYF.

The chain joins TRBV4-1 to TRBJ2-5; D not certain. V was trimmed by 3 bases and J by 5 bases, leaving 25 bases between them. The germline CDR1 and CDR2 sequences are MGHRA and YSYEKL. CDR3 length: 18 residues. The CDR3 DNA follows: TGCGCCAGCAGCCATCCGGGCAGTGGGAAAAAAATAACGGAGACCCAGTACTTC. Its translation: CASSHPGSGKKITETQYF.

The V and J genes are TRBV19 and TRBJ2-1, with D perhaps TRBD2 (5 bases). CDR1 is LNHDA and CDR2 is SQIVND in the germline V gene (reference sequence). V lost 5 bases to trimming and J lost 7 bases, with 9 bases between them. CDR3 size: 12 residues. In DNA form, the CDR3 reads TGTGCCAGTAGTGTCGGGAAAAATGAGCAGTTCTTC. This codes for CASSVGKNEQFF.

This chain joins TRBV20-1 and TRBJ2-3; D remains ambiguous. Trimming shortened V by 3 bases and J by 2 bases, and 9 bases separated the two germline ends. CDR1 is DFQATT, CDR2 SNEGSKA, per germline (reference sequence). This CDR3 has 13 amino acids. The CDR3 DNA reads TGCAGTGCTAGCGGGCCTTACACAGATACGCAGTATTTT. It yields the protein CSASGPYTDTQYF.

CDR3 coding DNA: TGTGCCAGCAGTTACTCAGGGGCGACCAACACTGAAGCTTTCTTT. This sequence encodes CASSYSGATNTEAFF. This rearrangement joins TRBV6-6 to TRBJ1-1; D might be TRBD1 (5 bases). The CDR3 is made up of 15 amino acids. Germline V lookup: CDR1 MNHNY, CDR2 SVGAGI (reference sequence). V lost 0 bases and J lost 2, with 10 bases in between.

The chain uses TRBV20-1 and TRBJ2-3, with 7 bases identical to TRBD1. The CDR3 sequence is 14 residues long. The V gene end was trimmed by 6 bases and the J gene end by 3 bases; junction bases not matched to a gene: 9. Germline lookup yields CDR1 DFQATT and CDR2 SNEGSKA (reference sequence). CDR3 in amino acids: CSAPSEGATDTQYF. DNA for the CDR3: TGCAGTGCCCCTAGTGAGGGGGCGACAGATACGCAGTATTTT.

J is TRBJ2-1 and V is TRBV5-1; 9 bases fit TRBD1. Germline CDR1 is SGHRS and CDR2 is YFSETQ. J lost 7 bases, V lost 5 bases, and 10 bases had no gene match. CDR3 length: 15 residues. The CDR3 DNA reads TGCGCCAGCAGACCCGGACAGGGGAGGCGGAATGAGCAGTTCTTC. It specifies CASRPGQGRRNEQFF.